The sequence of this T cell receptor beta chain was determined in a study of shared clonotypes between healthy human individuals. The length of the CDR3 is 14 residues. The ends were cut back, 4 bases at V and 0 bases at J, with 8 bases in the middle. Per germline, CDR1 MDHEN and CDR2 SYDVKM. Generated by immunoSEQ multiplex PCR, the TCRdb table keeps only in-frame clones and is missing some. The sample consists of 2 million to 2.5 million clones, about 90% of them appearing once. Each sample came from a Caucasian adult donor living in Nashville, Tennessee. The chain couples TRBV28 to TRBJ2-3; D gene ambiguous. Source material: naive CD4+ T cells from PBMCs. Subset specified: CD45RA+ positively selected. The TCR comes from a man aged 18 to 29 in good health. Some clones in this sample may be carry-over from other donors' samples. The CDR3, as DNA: TGTGCCAGCAGTTACGGGCCCAGCACAGATACGCAGTATTTT. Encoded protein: CASSYGPSTDTQYF.